The 14 T cell receptor beta chains reported below all come from one sample, sequenced in a study of blood T cell repertoires in COVID-19. Data came from immunoSEQ multiplex PCR; TCRdb stores just in-frame clones and leaves some out. The repertoire holds 400,000 to 450,000 clones, with approximately 90% as singletons. Source material: peripheral blood. The origin of the receptors is a woman aged 25 to 39 with active or convalescent COVID-19.

In regard to this clone: Other nucleotide sequences in the sample specify the same CDR3. The chain carries TRBV19 and TRBJ1-1; TRBD1 agrees at 7 bases. V trimming: 1 base; J trimming: 4 bases; junction bases outside the gene matches: 0. Germline lookup yields CDR1 LNHDA and CDR2 SQIVND (reference sequence). The CDR3 contains 13 residues. The CDR3, as DNA: TGTGCCAGTAGTATAGGACAGGGCACTGAAGCTTTCTTT. Amino acids: CASSIGQGTEAFF.

The V call is TRBV3-1 (or the pseudogene TRBV3-2), the J call TRBJ1-3; no firm D call. Trimming removed 1 base from V and 3 bases from J, with 7 bases in between. The CDR3 extends over 14 amino acids. Germline V lookup: CDR1 LGHDT, CDR2 YNNKEL (reference sequence). This chain's CDR3 is CASSQVADGNTIYF. DNA for the CDR3: TGTGCCAGCAGCCAAGTGGCAGATGGAAACACCATATATTTT.

The gene calls are TRBV18 and TRBJ2-1; 10 nucleotides match TRBD2. CDR1 KGHSH and CDR2 LQKENI come from the germline V gene. The V segment lost 3 bases and the J segment 10 bases; nucleotides outside the gene matches: 12. This CDR3 spans 16 amino acids. The CDR3 sequence: CASSPLNRLAGAEQFF. The CDR3 DNA reads TGTGCCAGCTCACCGTTGAACCGTCTAGCGGGGGCCGAGCAGTTCTTC.

The V call is TRBV11-2, the J call TRBJ2-7, with 8 nucleotides matching TRBD1. This CDR3 region has 14 residues. V was pared by 5 bases and J by 2 bases, with 5 bases of the junction left unmatched. Germline CDR1 is SGHAT and CDR2 is FQNNGV. CDR3 residues: CASSPTGGTYEQYF. Here the CDR3 DNA reads TGTGCCAGCAGCCCCACAGGGGGGACCTACGAGCAGTACTTC.

The rearrangement uses TRBV2 and TRBJ1-4, with D perhaps TRBD1 (5 bases). V was clipped by 7 bases and J by 7 bases, with 10 bases between them. Germline V gives CDR1 SNHLY, CDR2 FYNNEI. The CDR3 extends over 12 amino acids. CDR3 in DNA: TGTGCCAGCAAGCAGGGTAGTGAAAAACTGTTTTTT. This translates into CASKQGSEKLFF.

The chain employs TRBV7-9 and TRBJ2-7; D possibly corresponds to TRBD2 (5 bases). V dropped 1 base and J dropped 3 bases, with 16 bases sitting between them. This CDR3 spans 16 amino acids. In germline, CDR1 is SEHNR, CDR2 FQNEAQ (reference sequence). The CDR3 loop reads CASSLGVGLGSYEQYF. Written as DNA, the CDR3 is TGTGCCAGCAGCTTAGGGGTCGGGCTTGGGAGCTACGAGCAGTACTTC.

The chain employs TRBV10-2 and TRBJ2-1; 10 bases align to TRBD2. Germline V lookup: CDR1 WSHSY, CDR2 SAAADI. The CDR3 runs to 18 residues. The V and J ends lost 5 bases and 7 bases, in that order; junction bases with no gene match: 17. The CDR3 DNA is TGCGCCAGCAGTCCTAGGGAGGCGGGACTAGCGAGAGGTAATGAGCAGTTCTTC. Encoded protein: CASSPREAGLARGNEQFF.

The rearrangement links TRBV7-9 to TRBJ2-1; possible D gene TRBD2, 6 bases. This CDR3 is built from 16 residues. V gave up 2 bases and J gave up 5 bases, with 16 bases separating them. Germline CDR1 and CDR2: SEHNR and FQNEAQ (reference sequence). CDR3 sequence reads: CASSLPTGTGDNEQFF. The DNA of the CDR3 is TGTGCCAGCAGCTTACCCACCGGGACTGGAGACAATGAGCAGTTCTTC.

The chain carries TRBV6-5 and TRBJ1-3, with no clear D. The CDR3 runs 14 residues. Germline V gene sequence: CDR1 MNHEY, CDR2 SVGAGI. Trimming removed 7 bases at V and 4 bases at J, with 14 bases between. This CDR3 reads CASTQSGLGNTIYF. The CDR3 bases are TGTGCCAGCACCCAAAGCGGTTTGGGAAACACCATATATTTT.

The V and J genes are TRBV5-1 and TRBJ2-5; D might be TRBD2 (6 bases). Trimming stripped 4 bases from V and 5 bases from J, with 15 bases between. Germline-derived CDR1 and CDR2 are SGHRS and YFSETQ. This CDR3 comprises 14 residues. The CDR3 spells CASSTGPGGETQYF. The CDR3, as DNA: TGCGCCAGCAGCACCGGACCAGGAGGGGAGACCCAGTACTTC.

The chain couples TRBV19 to TRBJ2-7, with 10 bases that match TRBD1. Germline-derived CDR1 and CDR2 are LNHDA and SQIVND (reference sequence). The CDR3 length is 15 residues. Trimming cost V 6 bases and J 4 bases; bases outside gene matches: 9. CDR3 coding DNA: TGTGCCAGTAGCACCCCGGGACAGGGGAGATACGAGCAGTACTTC. Protein sequence: CASSTPGQGRYEQYF.

The V and J genes are TRBV5-1 and TRBJ2-3; 12 bases align to TRBD2. Trimming removed 0 bases from V and 1 base from J; junction bases left unmatched: 3. From germline, CDR1 is SGHRS and CDR2 YFSETQ. CDR3 size: 17 residues. CDR3 amino acids: CASSLEPSGGGTDTQYF. CDR3 coding DNA: TGCGCCAGCAGCTTGGAGCCTAGCGGGGGGGGCACAGATACGCAGTATTTT. The variable domain in full, with the rest retrieved from reference TRBV5-1 and TRBJ2-3, is KAGVTQTPRYLIKTRGQQVTLSCSPISGHRSVSWYQQTPGQGLQFLFEYFSETQRNKGNFPGRFSGRQFSNSRSEMNVSTLELGDSALYLCASSLEPSGGGTDTQYFGPGTRLTVL.

The rearrangement joins TRBV10-2 to TRBJ1-1, with 9 bases lining up with TRBD1. The CDR3 covers 11 residues. Looked up from germline, CDR1 is WSHSY and CDR2 is SAAADI. With 6 bases clipped from V and 10 bases from J, the junction kept 3 bases outside the gene matches. For the CDR3, the DNA is TGCGCCAGCAGAGGACAGGGGACAGCTTTCTTT. This sequence encodes CASRGQGTAFF.

In this sample, this clone turned up once. The V gene is TRBV6-4, the J gene TRBJ1-2; D might be TRBD1 (5 bases). The CDR3 has 13 residues. V lost 3 bases and J 8 bases, leaving 13 bases between the germline ends. Germline loops: CDR1 MRHNA, CDR2 SNTAGT. CDR3 region: CASSETALGGYTF. CDR3 bases: TGTGCCAGCAGTGAGACAGCGTTAGGAGGCTACACCTTC.